The 30 T cell receptor beta chains listed next were all sequenced from one sample in a study of OX40 agonist ivuxolimab in advanced cancers. Here immunoSEQ multiplex PCR was the method, and the copy in TCRdb shows in-frame clones only, minus some. The data hold approximately 74,000 clones, with less than 95% observed a single time. Source: CD4+ or CD8+ T cells sorted from blood, taken in a trial of the OX40 agonist ivuxolimab. The receptors stem from an adult with an advanced solid tumor such as melanoma, head and neck, liver or kidney cancer.

This clone has just one count. Mismatch with germline at one junction end may stem from a read error. The chain couples TRBV2 to TRBJ1-3; D call uncertain. The CDR3 has 15 amino acids. CDR1 is SNHLY and CDR2 is FYNNEI in the germline V gene. The CDR3 protein is CASSEGPPVPSTIYF. The CDR3 DNA sequence: TGTGCCAGCAGCGAAGGACCGCCTGTCCCCTCCACCATATATTTT.

V usage is TRBV27 and J usage is TRBJ1-4; a possible D gene is TRBD1 (5 bases). Germline assignment: CDR1 MNHEY and CDR2 SMNVEV (reference sequence). Deletions cut 7 bases from V and 3 bases from J, with 12 bases between. The CDR3 is 14 amino acids. The CDR3 DNA reads as TGTGCCAGCAAACCGGACACATCTAATGAAAAACTGTTTTTT. Amino acids: CASKPDTSNEKLFF.

V gene TRBV11-3 combines with J gene TRBJ2-7; the match to TRBD1 covers 7 bases. The CDR3 spans 15 residues. V was clipped by 7 bases and J by 7 bases; unmatched bases: 16. Germline assignment: CDR1 SGHNT and CDR2 YENEEA. CDR3 residues: CASTLGTWDRGEQYF. CDR3 nucleotides: TGTGCCAGCACCCTGGGGACATGGGACAGAGGGGAGCAGTACTTC.

Comments on this clone: The same CDR3 can be traced to other DNA sequences in this sample. V gene TRBV19 combines with J gene TRBJ1-2; a weak D match, TRBD1 (6 bases). This CDR3 is 16 amino acids long. In germline, CDR1 is LNHDA, CDR2 SQIVND (reference sequence). V shed 7 bases and J shed 3 bases, with 21 bases lying between them. CDR3 loop: CASMGALGQRDYGYTF. CDR3 nucleotides: TGTGCCAGTATGGGGGCCTTAGGACAGCGGGACTATGGCTACACCTTC. Complete variable domain (other parts from reference TRBV19 and TRBJ1-2): DGGITQSPKYLFRKEGQNVTLSCEQNLNHDAMYWYRQDPGQGLRLIYYSQIVNDFQKGDIAEGYSVSREKKESFPLTVTSAQKNPTAFYLCASMGALGQRDYGYTFGSGTRLTVV.

The V call is TRBV5-4, the J call TRBJ2-3, with 16 bases aligning to TRBD2. The CDR3 contains 17 residues. The V segment lost 4 bases and the J segment 2 bases; nucleotides outside the gene matches: 4. Germline CDR1 reads SGHNT; CDR2 reads YYREEE (reference sequence). The CDR3 DNA follows: TGTGCCAGCAGCACCGGGACTAGCGGGAGGGTCACAGATACGCAGTATTTT. This sequence encodes CASSTGTSGRVTDTQYF. Combining the CDR3 with reference TRBV5-4 and TRBJ2-3 gives the whole variable domain ETGVTQSPTHLIKTRGQQVTLRCSSQSGHNTVSWYQQALGQGPQFIFQYYREEENGRGNFPPRFSGLQFPNYSSELNVNALELDDSALYLCASSTGTSGRVTDTQYFGPGTRLTVL.

This clone was counted once. V and J are TRBV28 and TRBJ2-2; D may be TRBD2 (5 bases). Germline V lookup: CDR1 MDHEN, CDR2 SYDVKM. The CDR3 consists of 13 residues. V dropped 6 bases and J dropped 5 bases, with 10 bases sitting between them. CDR3 loop: CASSTLVTGELFF. The DNA of the CDR3 is TGTGCCAGCAGCACACTAGTTACCGGGGAGCTGTTTTTT. Together with reference TRBV28 and TRBJ2-2, the CDR3 gives the full variable domain: DVKVTQSSRYLVKRTGEKVFLECVQDMDHENMFWYRQDPGLGLRLIYFSYDVKMKEKGDIPEGYSVSREKKERFSLILESASTNQTSMYLCASSTLVTGELFFGEGSRLTVL.

V is TRBV18 and J is TRBJ2-1; 10 bases are a match to TRBD2. J lost 2 bases, V lost 5 bases, and 9 bases had no gene match. Per the germline V gene, CDR1 is KGHSH and CDR2 is LQKENI. This CDR3 is built from 17 residues. For the CDR3, the DNA is TGTGCCAGCTCAAAGGGAAGCGGGAGGGTGCCCTACAATGAGCAGTTCTTC. Translating gives CASSKGSGRVPYNEQFF.

The chain joins TRBV7-9 to TRBJ2-7, with D uncertain. Germline values: CDR1 SEHNR, CDR2 FQNEAQ (reference sequence). The CDR3 runs 11 residues. Trimming left V 5 bases short and J 5 bases short, with 7 bases between. The CDR3 reads CASSRTHEQYF. The DNA of the CDR3 is TGTGCCAGCAGCCGAACCCACGAGCAGTACTTC. Together with reference TRBV7-9 and TRBJ2-7, the CDR3 gives the full variable domain: DTGVSQNPRHKITKRGQNVTFRCDPISEHNRLYWYRQTLGQGPEFLTYFQNEAQLEKSRLLSDRFSAERPKGSFSTLEIQRTEQGDSAMYLCASSRTHEQYFGPGTRLTVT.

This clone was detected a few times. CDR3 nucleotides: TGTGCCAGCAGTTTACCGCAGGGGGAAGCTTTCTTT. This translates into CASSLPQGEAFF. The rearrangement joins TRBV28 to TRBJ1-1; D is possibly TRBD1 (6 bases). V dropped 2 bases and J dropped 8 bases, with 9 bases sitting between them. Germline values: CDR1 MDHEN, CDR2 SYDVKM. The CDR3 runs 12 residues.

This clone was counted only a few times. The rearrangement uses TRBV30 and TRBJ1-3; D ambiguous. This CDR3 spans 11 amino acids. Germline V gene lookup returns CDR1 GTSNPN and CDR2 SVGIG (reference sequence). Deletions cut 0 bases from V and 6 bases from J, with 3 bases between. CDR3 DNA: TGTGCCTGGAGTGTATTAAACACCATATATTTT. Its translation is CAWSVLNTIYF.

This clone showed up just once. The chain is built from TRBV7-9 and TRBJ1-3; D not certain. Germline CDR1 SEHNR, CDR2 FQNEAQ (reference sequence). V was cut by 2 bases and J by 4 bases, with 6 bases left in between. This CDR3 region has 13 residues. CDR3 nucleotide sequence: TGTGCCAGCAGCTTAATCTCCGGAAACACCATATATTTT. This codes for CASSLISGNTIYF.

This chain connects TRBV2 to TRBJ2-2, with 7 bases aligning to TRBD2. Losses at the gene ends were 7 bases for V and 1 base for J; bases not matched to a gene: 6. From germline, CDR1 is SNHLY and CDR2 FYNNEI. The length of the CDR3 is 15 residues. The CDR3 protein is CASNRLAVNTGELFF. CDR3 DNA sequence: TGTGCCAGCAATCGGCTAGCGGTGAACACCGGGGAGCTGTTTTTT.

CDR3 DNA: TGTGCCAGCAGCTTTATCATACAGGGGGCGGGCAAAAACATTCAGTACTTC. It yields the protein CASSFIIQGAGKNIQYF. The genes are TRBV11-3 and TRBJ2-4, with 9 bases that match TRBD1. CDR1 SGHNT and CDR2 YENEEA come from the germline V gene. The CDR3 runs to 17 residues. J lost 3 bases, V lost 3 bases, and 9 bases had no gene match.

The chain has TRBV11-2 and TRBJ1-4; 9 bases are shared with TRBD1. Trimming took 1 base from V and 8 from J; bases not matched to a gene: 11. Germline CDR1 reads SGHAT; CDR2 reads FQNNGV. This CDR3 region has 17 residues. The CDR3 DNA sequence: TGTGCCAGCAGCTTAGGTCCCCCCGGGACAGGGACGGAAAAACTGTTTTTT. It encodes CASSLGPPGTGTEKLFF.

The V call is TRBV28, the J call TRBJ1-1, with a weak D call TRBD1 (5 bases). CDR1 is MDHEN and CDR2 is SYDVKM in the germline V gene. Trimming removed 2 bases from V and 7 bases from J, with 8 bases in between. This CDR3 is 12 amino acids long. CDR3 sequence (DNA): TGTGCCAGCAGTTTAATGGGGGTTGAAGCTTTCTTT. It translates to CASSLMGVEAFF.

This rearrangement joins TRBV5-1 to TRBJ1-1; 8 bases map to TRBD1. The germline V gene has CDR1 SGHRS and CDR2 YFSETQ. The CDR3 covers 14 residues. J was trimmed by 8 bases and V by 4 bases; bases with no gene match: 10. Here the CDR3 DNA reads TGCGCCAGCAGCGTACAGGGGGACGAAAAAGAAGCTTTCTTT. Translation: CASSVQGDEKEAFF.

The chain has TRBV19 and TRBJ1-2, with D possibly being TRBD1 (6 bases). The CDR3 covers 11 residues. Trimming removed 8 bases from V and 8 bases from J, with 12 bases in between. Germline loops: CDR1 LNHDA, CDR2 SQIVND (reference sequence). The CDR3 region has the DNA TGTGCCAGTGAACAGGGAGGGGGCTACACCTTC. As protein: CASEQGGGYTF.

The chain couples TRBV5-6 to TRBJ2-2; D call uncertain. Germline-derived CDR1 and CDR2 are SGHDT and YYEEEE. The V end was cut by 0 bases, the J end by 4 bases, with 10 bases between. CDR3 length equals 15 residues. As DNA, the CDR3 is TGTGCCAGCAGCTTGGGTGGACGAGGCACCGGGGAGCTGTTTTTT. Its protein product is CASSLGGRGTGELFF.

The gene calls are TRBV6-5 and TRBJ1-2; 9 bases align to TRBD1. The germline V gene has CDR1 MNHEY and CDR2 SVGAGI. J was trimmed by 7 bases and V by 8 bases; bases with no gene match: 11. The CDR3 length is 14 residues. In nucleotides, the CDR3 is TGTGCCAGCTGGACGGGACAGGGAGTCTCTGGCTACACCTTC. This encodes CASWTGQGVSGYTF.

The V call is TRBV7-9, the J call TRBJ2-7; maybe TRBD2 (6 bases). The V and J ends lost 1 base and 2 bases respectively, with 6 bases between them. CDR1 and CDR2 from the germline V gene are SEHNR and FQNEAQ (reference sequence). The CDR3 is 13 residues long. Here the CDR3 DNA reads TGTGCCAGCAGCTTAGGGACTACCTACGAGCAGTACTTC. Translated, it gives CASSLGTTYEQYF.

This rearrangement joins TRBV10-2 to TRBJ1-1; the D is unclear. The CDR3 is 14 residues long. Per germline, CDR1 WSHSY and CDR2 SAAADI. V lost 3 bases to trimming and J lost 0 bases, with 8 bases between them. CDR3 nucleotides: TGCGCCAGCAGTGACGTCAGCATGAACACTGAAGCTTTCTTT. Protein: CASSDVSMNTEAFF.

The chain carries TRBV2 and TRBJ1-2; D call uncertain. Looked up from germline, CDR1 is SNHLY and CDR2 is FYNNEI. This CDR3 spans 16 amino acids. V was clipped by 0 bases and J by 5 bases, with 16 bases between them. CDR3 residues: CASSEALGRGLYGYTF. CDR3 sequence (DNA): TGTGCCAGCAGTGAAGCGTTGGGGAGAGGGCTTTATGGCTACACCTTC.

The chain links TRBV11-3 to TRBJ2-1; the match to TRBD2 covers 14 bases. The germline V gene encodes CDR1 SGHNT and CDR2 YENEEA. The CDR3 consists of 17 residues. V shed 4 bases and J 4 bases; nucleotides not matched to a gene: 6. The CDR3 sequence is CASSSGTSGSRYNEQFF. The CDR3 nucleotides read TGTGCCAGCAGCTCAGGGACTAGCGGGAGTCGGTACAATGAGCAGTTCTTC. The full variable domain, with the rest looked up from reference TRBV11-3 and TRBJ2-1, is EAGVVQSPRYKIIEKKQPVAFWCNPISGHNTLYWYLQNLGQGPELLIRYENEEAVDDSQLPKDRFSAERLKGVDSTLKIQPAELGDSAVYLCASSSGTSGSRYNEQFFGPGTRLTVL.

V and J are TRBV6-5 and TRBJ2-2; D is unresolved. CDR1 MNHEY and CDR2 SVGAGI come from the germline V gene. V was pared by 10 bases and J by 0 bases, with 9 bases between. The CDR3 is made up of 13 amino acids. The CDR3 nucleotides are TGTGCCACCCAAACCCCGAACACCGGGGAGCTGTTTTTT. Translation: CATQTPNTGELFF.

This rearrangement joins TRBV19 to TRBJ2-7; 9 bases are a match to TRBD2. The end of the DNA aligns better with TRBJ2-1, so the J call may be wrong. The CDR3 length is 15 residues. Germline values: CDR1 LNHDA, CDR2 SQIVND (reference sequence). CDR3: CASSRSGLANYEQFF. Written as DNA, the CDR3 is TGTGCCAGTAGTCGGTCGGGACTAGCTAATTATGAGCAGTTCTTC.

The V and J genes are TRBV5-4 and TRBJ2-3; 8 bases are shared with TRBD2. The CDR3 consists of 16 residues. Germline CDR1 is SGHNT and CDR2 is YYREEE (reference sequence). The V and J ends lost 0 bases and 6 bases, in that order; junction bases with no gene match: 9. The CDR3 DNA sequence: TGTGCCAGCAGCTTGGCCGATCGGGGGGGCCTCGATACGCAGTATTTT. Encoded protein: CASSLADRGGLDTQYF.

The chain has TRBV19 and TRBJ2-3; 7 positions agree with TRBD2. Germline loops: CDR1 LNHDA, CDR2 SQIVND (reference sequence). The CDR3 runs to 15 residues. J lost 2 bases, V lost 2 bases, and 4 bases had no gene match. The CDR3 nucleotides read TGTGCCAGTAGTATAACGGGGACTACCACAGATACGCAGTATTTT. Amino acid sequence: CASSITGTTTDTQYF.

J is TRBJ1-5 and V is TRBV28; 9 bases fit TRBD1. This CDR3 comprises 15 residues. Germline CDR1 and CDR2: MDHEN and SYDVKM. V was pared by 4 bases and J by 5 bases, with 6 bases of the junction left unmatched. DNA for the CDR3: TGTGCCAGCAGTTCACCAGACAGGGGGGATCAGCCCCAGCATTTT. It specifies CASSSPDRGDQPQHF. The entire variable domain, with the rest obtained from reference TRBV28 and TRBJ1-5, is as follows: DVKVTQSSRYLVKRTGEKVFLECVQDMDHENMFWYRQDPGLGLRLIYFSYDVKMKEKGDIPEGYSVSREKKERFSLILESASTNQTSMYLCASSSPDRGDQPQHFGDGTRLSIL.

This CDR3 is CASSANPITSGSSTDTQYF. The CDR3, as DNA: TGTGCCAGTAGTGCCAACCCGATTACTAGCGGGAGCAGTACAGATACGCAGTATTTT. This rearrangement joins TRBV19 to TRBJ2-3; 11 bases line up with TRBD2. The CDR3 runs 19 residues. J gave up 3 bases and V 5 bases, and 16 bases lay outside the gene matches. Germline CDR1 and CDR2: LNHDA and SQIVND (reference sequence).

V and J are TRBV4-3 and TRBJ1-1, with unresolved D. The CDR3 contains 15 residues. In germline, CDR1 is LGHNA, CDR2 YSLEER. Trimming removed 2 bases from V and 1 base from J, with 11 bases in between. The CDR3 nucleotides are TGCGCCAGCAGCCAATCTCAGACTTCGAACACTGAAGCTTTCTTT. Translated: CASSQSQTSNTEAFF.